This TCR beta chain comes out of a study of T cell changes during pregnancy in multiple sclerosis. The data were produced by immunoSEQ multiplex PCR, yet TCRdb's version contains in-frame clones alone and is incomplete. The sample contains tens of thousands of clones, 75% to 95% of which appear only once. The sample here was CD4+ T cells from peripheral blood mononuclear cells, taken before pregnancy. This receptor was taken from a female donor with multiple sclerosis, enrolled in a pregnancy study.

Here the CDR3 reads CASSLPAGTGILNTEAFF. The CDR3 DNA sequence: TGCGCCAGCAGCCTACCAGCCGGGACAGGGATATTAAACACTGAAGCTTTCTTT. The V and J genes are TRBV5-1 and TRBJ1-1; 9 bases fit TRBD1. Germline CDR1 is SGHRS and CDR2 is YFSETQ. The CDR3 is 18 amino acids. V lost 4 bases to trimming and J lost 2 bases; unmatched junction nucleotides: 15.